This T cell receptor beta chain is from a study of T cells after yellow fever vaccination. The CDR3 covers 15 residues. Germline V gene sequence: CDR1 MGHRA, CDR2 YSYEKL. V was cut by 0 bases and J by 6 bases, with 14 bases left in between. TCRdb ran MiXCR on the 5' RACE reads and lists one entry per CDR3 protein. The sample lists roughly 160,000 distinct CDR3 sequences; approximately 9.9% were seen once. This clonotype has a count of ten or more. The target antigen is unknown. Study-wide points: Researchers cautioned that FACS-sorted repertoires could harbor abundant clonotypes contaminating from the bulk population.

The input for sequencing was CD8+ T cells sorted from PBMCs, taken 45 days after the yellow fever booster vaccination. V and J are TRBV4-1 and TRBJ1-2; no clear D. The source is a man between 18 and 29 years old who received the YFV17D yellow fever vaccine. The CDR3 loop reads CASSQDVRTRNGYTF. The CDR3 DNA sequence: TGCGCCAGCAGCCAAGACGTAAGGACGCGAAATGGCTACACCTTC.